This section outlines one T cell receptor (beta chain) sequence together with its context. Its antigen is still unknown. These data originate in a study of blood T cells in healthy people across ages. Whole-study findings and limits: Bulk PBMC profiling left naive and antigen-experienced comparisons inconclusive.

A sample-barcoded 5' primer and a J-beta primer mix were used in a second PCR of roughly 7 to 11 cycles. One entry per CDR3 protein results from TCRdb running MiXCR on the 5' RACE reads. This table holds about 1.6 million distinct CDR3 sequences, 30% to 35% found once. CDR3 length equals 15 residues. The V end was cut by 3 bases, the J end by 3 bases, with 16 bases between. Germline lookup yields CDR1 SGHDT and CDR2 YYEEEE. Every donor contributed about 10 milliliters of peripheral blood by blood draw. Total RNA, at least 5.5 micrograms per sample, came from PBMCs. The clonotype was recovered from a woman in her 30s in good health. The sequenced material came from blood. The gene calls are TRBV5-6 and TRBJ2-7, with D perhaps matching TRBD1 (5 bases). CDR3 region: CASSSVRSRVYEQYF. DNA for the CDR3: TGTGCCAGCAGCTCAGTTAGGAGCAGGGTCTACGAGCAGTACTTC.